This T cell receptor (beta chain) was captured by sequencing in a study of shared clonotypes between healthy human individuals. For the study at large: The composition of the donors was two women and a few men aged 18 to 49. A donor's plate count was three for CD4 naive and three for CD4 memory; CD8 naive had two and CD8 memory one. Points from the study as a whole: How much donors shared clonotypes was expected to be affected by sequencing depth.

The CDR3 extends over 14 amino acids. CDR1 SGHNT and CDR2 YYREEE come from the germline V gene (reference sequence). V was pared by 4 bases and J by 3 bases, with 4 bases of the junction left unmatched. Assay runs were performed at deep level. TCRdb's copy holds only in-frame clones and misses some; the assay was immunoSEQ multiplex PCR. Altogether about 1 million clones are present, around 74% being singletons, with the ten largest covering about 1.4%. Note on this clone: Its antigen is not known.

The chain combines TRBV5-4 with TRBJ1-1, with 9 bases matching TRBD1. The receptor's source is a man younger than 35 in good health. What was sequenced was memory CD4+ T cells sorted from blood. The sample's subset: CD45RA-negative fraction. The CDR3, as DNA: TGTGCCAGCAGCGCGGACAGGGGTGACACTGAAGCTTTCTTT. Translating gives CASSADRGDTEAFF.